Listed below are T cell receptor beta chains from one sample, sequenced in a study of blood T cell repertoires in COVID-19. Profiling relied on immunoSEQ multiplex PCR, and the TCRdb table lists in-frame clones only, not all of them. The sample lists about 82,000 clones, about 89% seen once, with approximately 1% in the top ten. The sequenced material came from PBMCs or T cells enriched from blood (not recorded which). These receptors all stem from a woman in her 50s with acute COVID-19. The CDR3 runs from the conserved cysteine through the conserved F or W. D genes are given only for firm matches. Not all rows give a size; the values are once, few, many and, for expanded clones, a class.

D gene,clone size,V gene,J gene,CDR3 DNA,CDR3 protein
.,.,TRBV7-8,TRBJ1-1,TGTGCCAGCAGCCGATTCGACAGTATGAACACTGAAGCTTTCTTT,CASSRFDSMNTEAFF
TRBD1,.,TRBV6-6,TRBJ2-7,TGTGCCAGCAGTTACTCGAGGGGGACAGGGTCCAACGAGCAGTACTTC,CASSYSRGTGSNEQYF
TRBD2,.,TRBV7-2,TRBJ2-3,TGTGCCAGCAGCTTAGGGCTAGCGGGAGGCACAGATACGCAGTATTTT,CASSLGLAGGTDTQYF
TRBD1,.,TRBV6-5,TRBJ1-1,TGTGCCAGCAGTTGGACAGGGGGCCACACTGAAGCTTTCTTT,CASSWTGGHTEAFF
TRBD1,.,TRBV4-2,TRBJ2-1,TGTGCCAGCAGCCCCTTTGGCCGGGACAGGGTGGAGTTCTTC,CASSPFGRDRVEFF
TRBD1,.,TRBV4-1,TRBJ1-5,TGCGCCAGCAGCCAAGGACAGGGTAGCGGCAATCAGCCCCAGCATTTT,CASSQGQGSGNQPQHF
TRBD1,.,TRBV27,TRBJ1-2,TGTGCCAGCAGCCCGGGGACAGGCCTATGGGGCTACACCTTC,CASSPGTGLWGYTF
TRBD1,.,TRBV14,TRBJ1-4,TGTGCCAGCAGCCACCCCGGGACAGCAAATGAAAAACTGTTTTTT,CASSHPGTANEKLFF
.,.,TRBV11-1,TRBJ2-1,TGTGCCAGCAGGTTCGGGACTGGTGAGCAGTTCTTC,CASRFGTGEQFF
TRBD2,.,TRBV7-2,TRBJ2-2,TGTGCCAGCAGCTTAGTGACTAGCCACGGGGAGCTGTTTTTT,CASSLVTSHGELFF
.,.,TRBV10-3,TRBJ1-5,TGTGCCATCAGTGAGCACAGGGATCAGCCCCAGCATTTT,CAISEHRDQPQHF
.,.,TRBV27,TRBJ2-1,TGTGCCAGCAGTTTTTTTTCCGGGGATGAGCAGTTCTTC,CASSFFSGDEQFF
TRBD2,.,TRBV7-6,TRBJ2-7,TGTGCCAGCAGCCCACTAGCGGGAGGATCGGGCTCCTACGAGCAGTACTTC,CASSPLAGGSGSYEQYF
.,.,TRBV2,TRBJ1-5,TGTGCCAGCAGTGAGGGCGGGGATAGCAATCAGCCCCAGCATTTT,CASSEGGDSNQPQHF
.,.,TRBV2,TRBJ2-7,TGTGCCAGCAGTGAATTCACTAGCTACGACGAGCAGTACTTC,CASSEFTSYDEQYF
.,.,TRBV5-1,TRBJ2-7,TGCGCCAGCAGCTTAAGTGGGAGCCCTTACGAGCAGTACTTC,CASSLSGSPYEQYF
.,few,TRBV11-2,TRBJ2-7,TGTGCCAGCAGCCCCCCGGCCAGCGCCGCCTACGAGCAGTACTTC,CASSPPASAAYEQYF
.,.,TRBV5-6,TRBJ1-2,TGTGCCAGCAGCTTGTACGGGGAGGGCTACACCTTC,CASSLYGEGYTF
.,.,TRBV6-5,TRBJ2-1,TGTGCCAGCAGCGCTATACAAGGGGCCGGTGAGCAGTTCTTC,CASSAIQGAGEQFF
.,.,TRBV19,TRBJ1-1,TGTGCCAGTAGGATTACAGGGAACACTGAAGCTTTCTTT,CASRITGNTEAFF
.,.,TRBV18,TRBJ1-5,TGTGCCAGCTCACCAGGGGGGGGTAGCAATCAGCCCCAGCATTTT,CASSPGGGSNQPQHF
.,.,TRBV30,TRBJ1-4,TGTGCCTGGAGTGAGTCCCCCTCGGGAAAACTGTTTTTT,CAWSESPSGKLFF
.,.,TRBV6-5,TRBJ2-1,TGTGCCAGCAGTTACGGGCGTGGGAGAGCTACAAATGAGCAGTTCTTC,CASSYGRGRATNEQFF
.,.,TRBV2,TRBJ1-2,TGTGCCAGCAACGGGGAATCTAACTATGGCTACACCTTC,CASNGESNYGYTF
.,.,TRBV12-3/TRBV12-4,TRBJ1-2,TGTGCCAGCAGTTTCGGAGGTGACTATGGCTACACCTTC,CASSFGGDYGYTF
.,once,TRBV5-1,TRBJ2-1,TGCGCCAGCAGTTCGGAGGGAGGACTGGAGCAGTTCTTC,CASSSEGGLEQFF
TRBD2,.,TRBV29-1,TRBJ2-1,TGCAGCGTTGAAGATCACCTAGCGGGAGTCAATGAGCAGTTCTTC,CSVEDHLAGVNEQFF
.,.,TRBV19,TRBJ2-2,TGTGCCAGTAGTATAGTAGAGGGCAGGGGAGACACCGGGGAGCTGTTTTTT,CASSIVEGRGDTGELFF
.,.,TRBV11-2,TRBJ2-5,TGTGCCAGCAGCTTAGACTTCGGAGAGACCCAGTACTTC,CASSLDFGETQYF
TRBD1,once,TRBV5-1,TRBJ1-4,TGCGCCAGCAGCTCCGGGACAGGGAATGAAAAACTGTTTTTT,CASSSGTGNEKLFF
.,.,TRBV2,TRBJ2-7,TGTGCCAGCAGTGCGGACTTTTCCGGGGTCCACGAGCAGTACTTC,CASSADFSGVHEQYF